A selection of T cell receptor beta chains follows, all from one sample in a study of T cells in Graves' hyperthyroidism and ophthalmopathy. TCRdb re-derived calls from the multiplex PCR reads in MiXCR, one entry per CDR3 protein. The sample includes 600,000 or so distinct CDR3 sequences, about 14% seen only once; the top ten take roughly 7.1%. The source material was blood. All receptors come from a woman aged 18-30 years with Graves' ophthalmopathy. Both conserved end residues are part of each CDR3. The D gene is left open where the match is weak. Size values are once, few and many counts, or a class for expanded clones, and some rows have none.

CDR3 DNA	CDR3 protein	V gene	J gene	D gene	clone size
TGCGCCAGCAGTACATCAGGGGAAACCTACGAGCAGTACTTC	CASSTSGETYEQYF	TRBV5-1	TRBJ2-7	-	few
TGTGCCAGCAGTTTAGACGGACTAGCGGCCCGCTCCTACAATGAGCAGTTCTTC	CASSLDGLAARSYNEQFF	TRBV27	TRBJ2-1	TRBD2	-
TGTGCCATCAAATCCTACACCGGGACAGGGAACACTGAAGCTTTCTTT	CAIKSYTGTGNTEAFF	TRBV10-3	TRBJ1-1	TRBD1	many
TGTGCCAGCAGTTTAATAGAGCCCTATAGCAATCAGCCCCAGCATTTT	CASSLIEPYSNQPQHF	TRBV28	TRBJ1-5	-	many
TGTGCCAGCAGTTACTTGTTGGGAAACACTGAAGCTTTCTTT	CASSYLLGNTEAFF	TRBV6-6	TRBJ1-1	-	many
TGTGCCAGCCGCGATGTGGCAGTAGGGACCGGGGAGCTGTTTTTT	CASRDVAVGTGELFF	TRBV3-1	TRBJ2-2	-	-
TGTGCCAGCAGCTTAGTTTACAGGTTGAACACTGAAGCTTTCTTT	CASSLVYRLNTEAFF	TRBV7-9	TRBJ1-1	-	many
TGTGCCAGCAGCCAAGTTCGGCCTAGGTTCTACACCGGGGAGCTGTTTTTT	CASSQVRPRFYTGELFF	TRBV3-1	TRBJ2-2	-	many
TGTGCCAGCAGCTCAGCCAGGGCCTTACAATACAATGAGCAGTTCTTC	CASSSARALQYNEQFF	TRBV13	TRBJ2-1	-	-
TGCAGTGCCCTGGGACTAGCGGAATACGAGCAGTACTTC	CSALGLAEYEQYF	TRBV20-1	TRBJ2-7	TRBD2	many
TGTGCCAGCTCACCAGGCAGGGGGACCAATGAAAAACTGTTTTTT	CASSPGRGTNEKLFF	TRBV18	TRBJ1-4	TRBD1	-
TGTGCCAGCAGTCCCTTTACAGTGAACGCGAACACTGAAGCTTTCTTT	CASSPFTVNANTEAFF	TRBV27	TRBJ1-1	-	-
TGTGCCAGCAGCCAGACAGGGAATAAGGGCTACGAGCAGTACTTC	CASSQTGNKGYEQYF	TRBV7-9	TRBJ2-7	TRBD1	many
TGTGCCAGCAGCGTAGGTAGCGGGCCGGGTACAGATACGCAGTATTTT	CASSVGSGPGTDTQYF	TRBV7-3	TRBJ2-3	TRBD2	-
TGTGCCAGCAGCTCCAGGGATGGGGATGAAAAACTGTTTTTT	CASSSRDGDEKLFF	TRBV5-6	TRBJ1-4	-	few
TGCAGTGCTAGAAAGGCGGGAACCGTGTCGGCCGAGCAGTACTTC	CSARKAGTVSAEQYF	TRBV20-1	TRBJ2-7	-	many
TGTGCCAGCAGTCCGGGACAGGGGGCCGGACTCCCTGGAAACACCATATATTTT	CASSPGQGAGLPGNTIYF	TRBV2	TRBJ1-3	TRBD1	-
TGTGCCAGCAGCGGACGGACAGGAGTCTACGAGCAGTACTTC	CASSGRTGVYEQYF	TRBV9	TRBJ2-7	TRBD1	few
TGCGCCAGCAGCCACCTCGACAGGGTGGATCAGCCCCAGCATTTT	CASSHLDRVDQPQHF	TRBV4-1	TRBJ1-5	TRBD1	-
TGTGCCAGCAGCTTAGCGGGAGGGTGGGTTGAGCAGTTCTTC	CASSLAGGWVEQFF	TRBV5-6	TRBJ2-1	TRBD2	-
TGTGCCAGCAGTGGGACTAGCCCTTCCTACGAGCAGTACTTC	CASSGTSPSYEQYF	TRBV27	TRBJ2-7	TRBD2	many
TGTGCCAGCAGTTACCTCGGATATCAGCCCCAGCATTTT	CASSYLGYQPQHF	TRBV6-2/TRBV6-3	TRBJ1-5	-	many
TGCAGCGCATTCGACAGGTCTATGAACACTGAAGCTTTCTTT	CSAFDRSMNTEAFF	TRBV29-1	TRBJ1-1	-	many
TGTGCCAGCGGATACAGAGGGAACTACGAGCAGTACTTC	CASGYRGNYEQYF	TRBV13	TRBJ2-7	-	many
TGTGCCAGCAGCTTATCCCGACGGCTGCGTGAGACCCAGTACTTC	CASSLSRRLRETQYF	TRBV11-2	TRBJ2-5	-	many
TGTGCCAGCAGTTTGCCCAGATACAGGGCTCCTGCCAACAATGAGCAGTTCTTC	CASSLPRYRAPANNEQFF	TRBV28	TRBJ2-1	-	many
TGTGCCAGTACAAAGGCGGGGAACCAAGAGACCCAGTACTTC	CASTKAGNQETQYF	TRBV19	TRBJ2-5	-	-
TGTGCCATCCCACCTCAGGCCCGCTCTGGAAACACCATATATTTT	CAIPPQARSGNTIYF	TRBV19	TRBJ1-3	-	few
TGTGCCAGCAGCTTAGGGGGGGGGGGCCCGTATGGCTACACCTTC	CASSLGGGGPYGYTF	TRBV7-6	TRBJ1-2	-	-
TGTGCCAGCAGCTTAAACGCGGGGCAGGGGGCAGGAGGGGCCAACGTCCTGACTTTC	CASSLNAGQGAGGANVLTF	TRBV7-3	TRBJ2-6	TRBD1	-
TGTGCCACCTCCGAGACAGGTCCCGGGGAGACCCAGTACTTC	CATSETGPGETQYF	TRBV24-1	TRBJ2-5	-	few
TGTGCCAGCAGTTACAGGGGAGATACGGCCCAGTACTTC	CASSYRGDTAQYF	TRBV27	TRBJ2-5	TRBD1	many
TGTGCCAGCGCCCGCGGCCGGGGCCCTCACACAGATACGCAGTATTTT	CASARGRGPHTDTQYF	TRBV6-1	TRBJ2-3	-	many
TGTGCCAGCAGCCATTCAGGAGGGTCCTATAATTCACCCCTCCACTTT	CASSHSGGSYNSPLHF	TRBV4-2	TRBJ1-6	-	-
TGTGCCAGCAGTGCCGGGACAGGGGGTTTCTACGAGCAGTACTTC	CASSAGTGGFYEQYF	TRBV27	TRBJ2-7	TRBD1	many
TGTGCCAGCAGTGAAAGGACTTGGGGAGTATATACGCAGTATTTT	CASSERTWGVYTQYF	TRBV25-1	TRBJ2-3	-	few